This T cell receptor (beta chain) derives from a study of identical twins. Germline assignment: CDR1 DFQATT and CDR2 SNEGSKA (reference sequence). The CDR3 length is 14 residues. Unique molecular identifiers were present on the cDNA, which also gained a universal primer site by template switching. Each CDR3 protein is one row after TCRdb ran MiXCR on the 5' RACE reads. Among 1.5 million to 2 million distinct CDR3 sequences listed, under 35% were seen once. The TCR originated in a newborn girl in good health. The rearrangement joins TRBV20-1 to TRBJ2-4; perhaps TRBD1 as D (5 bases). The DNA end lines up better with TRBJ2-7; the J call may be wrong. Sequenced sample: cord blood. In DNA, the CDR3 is TGCAGTGCCCAGCGTCAGGGCCCATTGGACGAGCAGTACTTC. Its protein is CSAQRQGPLDEQYF.